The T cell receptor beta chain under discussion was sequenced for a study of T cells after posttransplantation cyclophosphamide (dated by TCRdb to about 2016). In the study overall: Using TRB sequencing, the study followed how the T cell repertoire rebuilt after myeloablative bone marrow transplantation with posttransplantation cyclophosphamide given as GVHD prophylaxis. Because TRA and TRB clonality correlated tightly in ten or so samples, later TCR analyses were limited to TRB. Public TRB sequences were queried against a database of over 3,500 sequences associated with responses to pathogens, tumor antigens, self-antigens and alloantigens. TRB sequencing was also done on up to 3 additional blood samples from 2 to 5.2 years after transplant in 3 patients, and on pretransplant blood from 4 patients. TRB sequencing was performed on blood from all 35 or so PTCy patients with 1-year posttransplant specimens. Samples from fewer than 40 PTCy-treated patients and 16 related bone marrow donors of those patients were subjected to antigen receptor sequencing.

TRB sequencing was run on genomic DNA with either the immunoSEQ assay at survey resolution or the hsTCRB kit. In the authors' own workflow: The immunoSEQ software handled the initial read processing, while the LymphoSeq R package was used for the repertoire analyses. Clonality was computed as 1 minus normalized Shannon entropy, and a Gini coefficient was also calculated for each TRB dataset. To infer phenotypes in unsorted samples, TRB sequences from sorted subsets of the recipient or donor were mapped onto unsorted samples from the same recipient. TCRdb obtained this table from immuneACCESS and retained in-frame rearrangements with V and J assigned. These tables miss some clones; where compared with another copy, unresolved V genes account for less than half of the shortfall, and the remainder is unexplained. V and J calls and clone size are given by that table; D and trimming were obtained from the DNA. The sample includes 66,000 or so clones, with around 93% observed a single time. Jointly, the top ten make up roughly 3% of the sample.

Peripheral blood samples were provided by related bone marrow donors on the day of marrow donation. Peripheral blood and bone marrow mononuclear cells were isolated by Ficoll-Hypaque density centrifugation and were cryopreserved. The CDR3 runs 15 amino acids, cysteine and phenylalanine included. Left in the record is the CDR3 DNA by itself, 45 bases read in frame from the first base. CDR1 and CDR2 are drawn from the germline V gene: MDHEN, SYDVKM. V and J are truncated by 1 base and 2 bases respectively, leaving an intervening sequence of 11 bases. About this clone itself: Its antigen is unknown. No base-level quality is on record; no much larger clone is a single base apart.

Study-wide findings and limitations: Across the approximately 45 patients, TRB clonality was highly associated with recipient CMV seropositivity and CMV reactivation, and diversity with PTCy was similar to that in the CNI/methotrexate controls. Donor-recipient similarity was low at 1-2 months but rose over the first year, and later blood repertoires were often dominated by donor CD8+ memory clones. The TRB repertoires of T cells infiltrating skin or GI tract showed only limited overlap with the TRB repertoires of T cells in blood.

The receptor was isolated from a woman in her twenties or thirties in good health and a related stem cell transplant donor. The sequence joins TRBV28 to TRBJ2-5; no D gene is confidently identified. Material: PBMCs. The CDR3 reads CASSLLVIEQETQYF. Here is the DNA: TGTGCCAGCAGTTTATTAGTGATAGAACAAGAGACCCAGTACTTC.